These 8 T cell receptor beta chains came from one sample sequenced in a study of blood T cells in healthy people across ages. A sample-barcoded 5' primer and a J-beta primer mix were used in a second PCR of roughly 7 to 12 cycles. TCRdb fed the 5' RACE reads into MiXCR, producing one record per CDR3 protein. The sample lists hundreds of thousands of distinct CDR3 sequences, about 53% occurring once. The sample was blood. These receptors were obtained from a man aged 55 to 70 in good health.

This clonotype was recorded a few times. V usage is TRBV7-2 and J usage is TRBJ2-1; tentative D call: TRBD2 (6 bases). Trimming removed 6 bases from V and 4 bases from J, with 10 bases in between. Per the germline V gene, CDR1 is SGHTA and CDR2 is FQGNSA. The CDR3 totals 13 residues. CDR3 in amino acids: CASREGGYNEQFF. The CDR3 nucleotides are TGTGCCAGCAGGGAGGGTGGGTACAATGAGCAGTTCTTC.

The rearrangement links TRBV20-1 to TRBJ2-1; 14 nucleotides align to TRBD2. Germline CDR1 DFQATT, CDR2 SNEGSKA (reference sequence). The CDR3 extends over 13 amino acids. J gave up 9 bases and V 3 bases, and 1 base lay outside the gene matches. This CDR3 reads CSASGTSGGEQFF. For the CDR3, the DNA is TGCAGTGCTAGTGGGACTAGCGGGGGTGAGCAGTTCTTC.

This clonotype was recorded a few times. This sequence joins TRBV11-2 and TRBJ2-1, with 7 bases identical to TRBD2. CDR3 length equals 11 residues. CDR1 SGHAT and CDR2 FQNNGV come from the germline V gene. V dropped 4 bases and J dropped 12; count of bases not matched to a gene: 3. The CDR3 sequence is CASSYGGLQFF. In nucleotides, the CDR3 is TGTGCCAGCAGCTACGGGGGGTTGCAGTTCTTC.

The chain combines TRBV12-3 or TRBV12-4 with TRBJ1-2; tentatively, D is TRBD1 (6 bases). V was clipped by 6 bases and J by 4 bases, with 18 bases between them. The CDR3 runs 15 residues. The CDR3 coding sequence is TGTGCCAGCAGCCTTACAGGGAACGCGCCCTATGGCTACACCTTC. It is translated as CASSLTGNAPYGYTF.

The V and J genes are TRBV6-5 and TRBJ2-7; D call uncertain. CDR3 size: 14 residues. Germline V CDR1 and CDR2: MNHEY, SVGAGI. Deletions cut 10 bases from V and 0 bases from J, with 16 bases between. CDR3 sequence (DNA): TGTGCCACCACCGGCGGCTACAGCTCCTACGAGCAGTACTTC. Residues: CATTGGYSSYEQYF.

A few counts support this clonotype. This chain joins TRBV2 and TRBJ2-7; D might be TRBD1 (5 bases). The CDR3 has 12 amino acids. The V gene's germline CDR1 is SNHLY and CDR2 FYNNEI. V was shortened by 7 bases and J by 1 base, with 8 bases between the two germline ends. The CDR3 loop reads CASKRGSYEQYF. CDR3 sequence (DNA): TGTGCCAGCAAAAGGGGATCCTACGAGCAGTACTTC.

This sequence joins TRBV12-3 or TRBV12-4 and TRBJ2-4; 7 bases are shared with TRBD2. After removal of 1 base from V and 10 bases from J, the junction contained 10 bases not matched to a gene. This CDR3 has 15 amino acids. The CDR3 sequence is CASSLGGDYKAIQYF. In DNA, the CDR3 is TGTGCCAGCAGTTTAGGTGGGGACTACAAAGCAATTCAGTACTTC.

This clonotype appeared a few times. V is TRBV4-1 and J is TRBJ2-1; 7 bases agree with TRBD2. Germline V CDR1 and CDR2: MGHRA, YSYEKL. The CDR3 runs 16 residues. V lost 4 bases and J lost 3; bases outside the gene matches: 9. Here the CDR3 DNA reads TGCGCCAGCAGCCCACTAGAGCGGGGTATCTACAATGAGCAGTTCTTC. This gives the protein CASSPLERGIYNEQFF.